The 20 T cell receptor beta chains presented below share a single source sample, sequenced in a study of blood T cell repertoires in COVID-19. Sequencing was performed with immunoSEQ multiplex PCR; in TCRdb, only in-frame clones are kept and a portion is missing. This table has tens of thousands of clones, around 91% appearing once. Material: peripheral blood. These receptors were collected from a human donor in a cohort sampled during active COVID-19.

The rearrangement links TRBV9 to TRBJ2-2, with a tentative D call TRBD2 (5 bases). CDR1 SGDLS and CDR2 YYNGEE come from the germline V gene. The V gene lost 4 bases and the J gene lost 13 bases, with 14 bases spanning the gap. The CDR3 is 12 amino acids. DNA of the CDR3: TGTGCCAGCAGCCACAAACTAGGTTTGCTGTTTTTT. It encodes CASSHKLGLLFF.

The rearrangement links TRBV9 to TRBJ2-7; D might be TRBD2 (5 bases). The length of the CDR3 is 14 residues. Germline-derived CDR1 and CDR2 are SGDLS and YYNGEE. The V gene lost 2 bases and the J gene lost 5 bases, with 14 bases spanning the gap. The CDR3 sequence: CASSVSRETNEQYF. The CDR3 bases are TGTGCCAGCAGCGTGTCGAGGGAGACGAACGAGCAGTACTTC.

This clone was seen a single time. The chain uses TRBV6-4 and TRBJ2-1, with 8 bases identical to TRBD1. The V gene's germline CDR1 is MRHNA and CDR2 SNTAGT. The CDR3 extends over 15 amino acids. After removal of 3 bases from V and 8 bases from J, the junction contained 9 bases not matched to a gene. In nucleotides, the CDR3 is TGTGCCAGCAGTGAGGAAGGGACAGGCTTCTATGAGCAGTTCTTC. Its protein is CASSEEGTGFYEQFF.

The CDR3 region is CASSLASGEQYF. In nucleotides, the CDR3 is TGTGCCAGCAGCTTAGCTAGCGGCGAGCAGTACTTC. The chain recombines TRBV7-9 with TRBJ2-7; a weak D match, TRBD2 (6 bases). The germline V gene encodes CDR1 SEHNR and CDR2 FQNEAQ (reference sequence). The CDR3 totals 12 residues. V lost 0 bases, J lost 6 bases, and 6 bases lay in between.

The rearrangement links TRBV20-1 to TRBJ2-5, with TRBD2 as a possible D gene (5 bases). V dropped 3 bases and J dropped 5 bases, with 7 bases sitting between them. The CDR3 has 11 amino acids. Germline V CDR1 and CDR2: DFQATT, SNEGSKA (reference sequence). CDR3 protein: CSARRGETQYF. CDR3 bases: TGCAGTGCTAGGCGAGGGGAGACCCAGTACTTC.

This chain links TRBV5-5 with TRBJ2-3, with TRBD1 matching over 8 bases. CDR3 length: 16 residues. J was trimmed by 2 bases and V by 4 bases; bases with no gene match: 9. CDR1 and CDR2 from the germline V gene are SGHKS and YYEKEE (reference sequence). CDR3 DNA: TGTGCCAGCAGCGGGGGAGGACAGGGTCCCACAGATACGCAGTATTTT. Its protein is CASSGGGQGPTDTQYF.

CDR3 loop: CASSTTVSGNTIYF. The CDR3 DNA reads TGTGCCAGCAGCACGACAGTATCTGGAAACACCATATATTTT. The gene calls are TRBV3-1 (or the pseudogene TRBV3-2) and TRBJ1-3, with D maybe TRBD1 (5 bases). CDR1 LGHDT and CDR2 YNNKEL come from the germline V gene (reference sequence). This CDR3 region has 14 residues. Trimming removed 5 bases from V and 1 base from J, with 9 bases in between.

The gene calls are TRBV3-1 (or the pseudogene TRBV3-2) and TRBJ1-5; TRBD1 is a possible D gene (5 bases). Trimming stripped 0 bases from V and 10 bases from J, with 7 bases between. Germline V CDR1 and CDR2: LGHDT, YNNKEL (reference sequence). CDR3 length: 12 residues. CDR3 region: CASSQEGGPQHF. For the CDR3, the DNA is TGTGCCAGCAGCCAAGAGGGGGGTCCCCAGCATTTT.

This chain uses TRBV11-2 with TRBJ2-1; TRBD2 matches 13 bases. The CDR3 covers 18 residues. Germline V gene lookup returns CDR1 SGHAT and CDR2 FQNNGV. V gave up 5 bases and J gave up 2 bases; unmatched junction bases: 9. Written as DNA, the CDR3 is TGTGCCAGCAGCAATTCGCGGACTAGCGGGGGAACCTACAATGAGCAGTTCTTC. Amino acid sequence: CASSNSRTSGGTYNEQFF. Based on the CDR3 plus reference TRBV11-2 and TRBJ2-1, the full variable domain is EAGVAQSPRYKIIEKRQSVAFWCNPISGHATLYWYQQILGQGPKLLIQFQNNGVVDDSQLPKDRFSAERLKGVDSTLKIQPAKLEDSAVYLCASSNSRTSGGTYNEQFFGPGTRLTVL.

The chain is built from TRBV6-5 and TRBJ2-7, with a weak D call TRBD2 (6 bases). The V end lost 9 bases, the J end lost 3 bases, and 12 bases lay between the germline ends. This CDR3 region has 12 residues. Germline V CDR1 and CDR2: MNHEY, SVGAGI. The CDR3: CASRSSVYEQYF. CDR3 DNA: TGTGCCAGTAGATCTAGCGTCTACGAGCAGTACTTC.

The chain carries TRBV12-5 and TRBJ2-1, with D possibly matching TRBD2 (6 bases). This CDR3 comprises 19 residues. Trimming removed 1 base from V and 2 bases from J, with 21 bases in between. The germline V gene encodes CDR1 LGHNT and CDR2 FRNRAP. Written as DNA, the CDR3 is TGTGCTAGTGGTTTGGAAACCCCCAGCCTAGCGCCCACCTACAATGAGCAGTTCTTC. This encodes CASGLETPSLAPTYNEQFF. The full variable domain, rest sourced from reference TRBV12-5 and TRBJ2-1, is DARVTQTPRHKVTEMGQEVTMRCQPILGHNTVFWYRQTMMQGLELLAYFRNRAPLDDSGMPKDRFSAEMPDATLATLKIQPSEPRDSAVYFCASGLETPSLAPTYNEQFFGPGTRLTVL.

The chain uses TRBV30 and TRBJ1-2, with a weak D call TRBD1 (5 bases). V lost 0 bases to trimming and J lost 4 bases, with 15 bases between them. The CDR3 length is 15 residues. Germline loops: CDR1 GTSNPN, CDR2 SVGIG (reference sequence). The CDR3 loop is CAWSVSFRGGYGYTF. The CDR3 bases are TGTGCCTGGAGTGTAAGTTTTAGGGGTGGCTATGGCTACACCTTC.

The J gene is TRBJ2-7, the V gene TRBV6-6; D might be TRBD2 (5 bases). This CDR3 contains 12 residues. CDR1 is MNHNY, CDR2 SVGAGI, per germline (reference sequence). Trimming pared 6 bases from V and 0 bases from J, leaving 6 bases between. CDR3 DNA sequence: TGTGCCAGCAGCCGGGACTCCTACGAGCAGTACTTC. Translation gives CASSRDSYEQYF.

This chain links TRBV3-1 (or the pseudogene TRBV3-2) with TRBJ2-3; weak D call: TRBD2 (6 bases). CDR3 length equals 16 residues. V lost 4 bases and J lost 3, with 17 bases in between. Germline assignment: CDR1 LGHDT and CDR2 YNNKEL (reference sequence). In nucleotides, the CDR3 is TGTGCCAGCAGCCTCGGTTGGCGGGGACCTACAGATACGCAGTATTTT. The encoded protein is CASSLGWRGPTDTQYF.

The rearrangement links TRBV9 to TRBJ2-3; 7 bases are a match to TRBD2. With 0 bases clipped from V and 1 base from J, the junction kept 8 bases outside the gene matches. This CDR3 is built from 17 residues. The germline V gene has CDR1 SGDLS and CDR2 YYNGEE. CDR3 in DNA: TGTGCCAGCAGCGTAGGACGGAGGACTAGGGGCACAGATACGCAGTATTTT. Its translation is CASSVGRRTRGTDTQYF.

This clone was detected a few times. The genes are TRBV16 and TRBJ1-3; 7 positions agree with TRBD1. Germline V gives CDR1 KGHSY, CDR2 FQNENV. The CDR3 loop spans 16 amino acids. With 0 bases clipped from V and 1 base from J, the junction kept 3 bases outside the gene matches. The CDR3 loop reads CASSQSGTVSGNTIYF. In DNA form, the CDR3 reads TGTGCCAGCAGCCAATCCGGGACAGTTTCTGGAAACACCATATATTTT.

V is TRBV15 and J is TRBJ2-2, with TRBD2 as a possible D gene (6 bases). V dropped 0 bases and J dropped 6 bases, with 8 bases sitting between them. Germline assignment: CDR1 LNHNV and CDR2 YYDKDF (reference sequence). This CDR3 region has 14 residues. In nucleotides, the CDR3 is TGTGCCACCAGCAGAGATGGCGGGGCCGGGGAGCTGTTTTTT. This encodes CATSRDGGAGELFF.

The chain uses TRBV29-1 and TRBJ2-7; possibly TRBD1 for D (5 bases). Germline values: CDR1 SQVTM, CDR2 ANQGSEA. The CDR3 runs 14 residues. Trimming left V 5 bases short and J 2 bases short, with 16 bases between. The CDR3 DNA follows: TGCAGCGTTCCCAAAGGGTGGGGCACCTACGAGCAGTACTTC. This translates into CSVPKGWGTYEQYF.

This rearrangement joins TRBV27 to TRBJ2-7; D is undetermined. The CDR3 has 15 amino acids. Per germline, CDR1 MNHEY and CDR2 SMNVEV (reference sequence). V was trimmed by 6 bases and J by 3 bases, leaving 18 bases between them. The CDR3 region has the DNA TGTGCCAGCAGCAAAGAAAGAGGCGGAATCTACGAGCAGTACTTC. Translating gives CASSKERGGIYEQYF.

This chain connects TRBV5-1 to TRBJ2-7; TRBD2 is a possible D gene (7 bases). The CDR3 extends over 13 amino acids. The germline CDR1 and CDR2 sequences are SGHRS and YFSETQ. The ends were cut back, 4 bases at V and 4 bases at J, with 12 bases in the middle. CDR3 in amino acids: CASSIQGGYEQYF. Here the CDR3 DNA reads TGCGCCAGCAGCATACAGGGAGGGTACGAGCAGTACTTC.